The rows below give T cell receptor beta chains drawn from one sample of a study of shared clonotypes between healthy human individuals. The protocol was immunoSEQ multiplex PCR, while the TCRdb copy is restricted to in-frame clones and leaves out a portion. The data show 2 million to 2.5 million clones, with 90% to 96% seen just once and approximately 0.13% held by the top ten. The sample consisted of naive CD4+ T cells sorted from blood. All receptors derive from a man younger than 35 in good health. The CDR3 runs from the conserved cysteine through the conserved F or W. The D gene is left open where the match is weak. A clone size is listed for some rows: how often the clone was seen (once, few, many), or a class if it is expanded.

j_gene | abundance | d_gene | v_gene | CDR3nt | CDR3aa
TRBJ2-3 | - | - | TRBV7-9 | TGTGCCAGCACCTGGAAAACGTCCACAGATACGCAGTATTTT | CASTWKTSTDTQYF
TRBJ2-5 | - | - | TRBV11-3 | TGTGCCAGCAGCTCAGGGGCCGGCGGGGAGACCCAGTACTTC | CASSSGAGGETQYF
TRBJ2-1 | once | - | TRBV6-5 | TGTGCCAGCAGTTTAGACAGACTTAGGGGCTACAATGAGCAGTTCTTC | CASSLDRLRGYNEQFF
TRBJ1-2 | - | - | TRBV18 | TGTGCCAGCTCACCCGACGCCCGCCATGGCTACACCTTC | CASSPDARHGYTF
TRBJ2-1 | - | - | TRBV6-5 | TGTGCCAGCAGTCATCTAGGGGTAGGTGAGCAGTTCTTC | CASSHLGVGEQFF
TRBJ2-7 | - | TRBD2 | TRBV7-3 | TGTGCCAGCAGCTCGGGGGGAGGCGAGCAGTACTTC | CASSSGGGEQYF
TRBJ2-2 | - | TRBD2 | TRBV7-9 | TGTGCCAGCAGCTTAGGACTAGCAGCCGGGGAGCTGTTTTTT | CASSLGLAAGELFF
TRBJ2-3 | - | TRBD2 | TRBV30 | TGTGCCTGGAGTTTCTCCGGGACTACCGGACTCACAGATACGCAGTATTTT | CAWSFSGTTGLTDTQYF
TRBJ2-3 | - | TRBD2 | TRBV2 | TGTGCCAGCAGTTCTAGCGGGGGGACCACAGATACGCAGTATTTT | CASSSSGGTTDTQYF
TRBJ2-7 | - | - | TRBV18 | TGTGCCAGCTCACCCGGCAGGGCCTACGAGCAGTACTTC | CASSPGRAYEQYF
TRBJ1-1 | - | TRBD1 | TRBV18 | TGTGCCAGCTCCGGACAGGAATCGAACACTGAAGCTTTCTTT | CASSGQESNTEAFF
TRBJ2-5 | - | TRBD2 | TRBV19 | TGTGCCAGTAGTGCCATTAGCGGGAGTGGCGAGACCCAGTACTTC | CASSAISGSGETQYF
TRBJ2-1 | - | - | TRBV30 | TGTGCCTGGACCCCTCTTTACAATGAGCAGTTCTTC | CAWTPLYNEQFF
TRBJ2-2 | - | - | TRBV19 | TGTGCCAGTAAGAGGCAGGGCCTCACCGGGGAGCTGTTTTTT | CASKRQGLTGELFF
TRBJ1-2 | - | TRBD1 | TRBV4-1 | TGCGCCAGCAGCCAAGAAGGGGGGATGGGACAGGGGTTCTATGGCTACACCTTC | CASSQEGGMGQGFYGYTF
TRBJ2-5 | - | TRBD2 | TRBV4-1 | TGCGCCAGCAGCCAACTCGGACTAGCGGGGGGTGGAGAGACCCAGTACTTC | CASSQLGLAGGGETQYF
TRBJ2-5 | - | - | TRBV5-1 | TGCGCCAGCAGGAAATTAGGCGGCCCTCTAGAGACCCAGTACTTC | CASRKLGGPLETQYF
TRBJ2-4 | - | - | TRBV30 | TGTGCCTGGAGGGGGGACGGTTATCTAACCAAAAACATTCAGTACTTC | CAWRGDGYLTKNIQYF
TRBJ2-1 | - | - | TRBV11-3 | TGTGCCAGCAGCTTAGCGGCAGGGGTCCAGTTCTTC | CASSLAAGVQFF
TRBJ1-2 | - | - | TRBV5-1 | TGCGCCAGCAGCGGCGGGGATACTAACTATGGCTACACCTTC | CASSGGDTNYGYTF
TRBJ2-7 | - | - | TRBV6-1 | TGTGCCAGCAGTGAAGATAGGGCAGGATACTACGAGCAGTACTTC | CASSEDRAGYYEQYF
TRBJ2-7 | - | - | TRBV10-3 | TGTGCCATCAGTGAGTCGGAATTCGGGCAGTACTTC | CAISESEFGQYF